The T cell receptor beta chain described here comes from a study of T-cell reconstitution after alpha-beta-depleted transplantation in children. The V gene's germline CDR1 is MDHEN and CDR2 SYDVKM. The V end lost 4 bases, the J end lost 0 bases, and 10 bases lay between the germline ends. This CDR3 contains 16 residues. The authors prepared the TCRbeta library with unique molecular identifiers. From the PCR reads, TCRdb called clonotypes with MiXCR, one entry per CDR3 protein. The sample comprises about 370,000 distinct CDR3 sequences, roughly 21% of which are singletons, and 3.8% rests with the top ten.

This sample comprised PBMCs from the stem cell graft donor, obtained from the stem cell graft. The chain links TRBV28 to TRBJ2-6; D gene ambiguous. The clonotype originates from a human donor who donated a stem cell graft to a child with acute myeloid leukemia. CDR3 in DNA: TGTGCCAGCAGTTCCCAGAGAAACTCTGGGGCCAACGTCCTGACTTTC. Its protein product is CASSSQRNSGANVLTF.